The clone carrying this TCR beta chain was observed a few times. No antigen is known for it. Each CDR3 protein gets one entry after TCRdb re-called the 5' RACE reads with MiXCR. The sample includes roughly 610,000 distinct CDR3 sequences, approximately 15% seen only once; the top ten take approximately 8.1%. The data stem from a study of T-cell memory formation after mild COVID-19. Study-level background: TCR clusters showed largely donor specificity. Study-wide results and caveats: Nothing showed for sure that second-wave clones peaking on day 37 were SARS-CoV-2 specific. Detection of some responders pre-infection suggested pre-existing cross-reactive memory T cells participated.

The CDR3 consists of 16 residues. Looked up from germline, CDR1 is SGHDT and CDR2 is YYEEEE. Trimming cost V 2 bases and J 0 bases, with 14 bases left between them. This receptor was taken from an adult woman who had mild COVID-19 (a few samples of this study predate the infection). Cell type and time point are not known. Sequences were obtained from PBMCs or a T cell subset sorted from them (not recorded which). V gene TRBV5-6 combines with J gene TRBJ2-5; tentative D call: TRBD1 (6 bases). This CDR3 is CASSLLSTGYQETQYF. For the CDR3, the DNA is TGTGCCAGCAGCTTATTGAGTACAGGGTACCAAGAGACCCAGTACTTC.